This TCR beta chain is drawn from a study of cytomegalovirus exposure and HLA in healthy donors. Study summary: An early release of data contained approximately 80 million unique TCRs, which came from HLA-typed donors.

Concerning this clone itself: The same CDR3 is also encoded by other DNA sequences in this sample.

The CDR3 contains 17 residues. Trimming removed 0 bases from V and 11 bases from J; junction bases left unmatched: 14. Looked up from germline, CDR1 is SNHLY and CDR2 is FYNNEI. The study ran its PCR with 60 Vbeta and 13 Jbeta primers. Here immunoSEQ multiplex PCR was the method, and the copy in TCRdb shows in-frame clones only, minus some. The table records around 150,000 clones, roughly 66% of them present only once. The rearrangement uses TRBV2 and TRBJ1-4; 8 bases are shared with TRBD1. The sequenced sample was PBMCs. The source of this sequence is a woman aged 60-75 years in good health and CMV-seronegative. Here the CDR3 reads CASSEASGTGEMGKLFF. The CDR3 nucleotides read TGTGCCAGCAGTGAAGCCTCCGGGACAGGAGAAATGGGGAAACTGTTTTTT. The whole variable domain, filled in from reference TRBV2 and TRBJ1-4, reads EPEVTQTPSHQVTQMGQEVILRCVPISNHLYFYWYRQILGQKVEFLVSFYNNEISEKSEIFDDQFSVERPDGSNFTLKIRSTKLEDSAMYFCASSEASGTGEMGKLFFGSGTQLSVL.